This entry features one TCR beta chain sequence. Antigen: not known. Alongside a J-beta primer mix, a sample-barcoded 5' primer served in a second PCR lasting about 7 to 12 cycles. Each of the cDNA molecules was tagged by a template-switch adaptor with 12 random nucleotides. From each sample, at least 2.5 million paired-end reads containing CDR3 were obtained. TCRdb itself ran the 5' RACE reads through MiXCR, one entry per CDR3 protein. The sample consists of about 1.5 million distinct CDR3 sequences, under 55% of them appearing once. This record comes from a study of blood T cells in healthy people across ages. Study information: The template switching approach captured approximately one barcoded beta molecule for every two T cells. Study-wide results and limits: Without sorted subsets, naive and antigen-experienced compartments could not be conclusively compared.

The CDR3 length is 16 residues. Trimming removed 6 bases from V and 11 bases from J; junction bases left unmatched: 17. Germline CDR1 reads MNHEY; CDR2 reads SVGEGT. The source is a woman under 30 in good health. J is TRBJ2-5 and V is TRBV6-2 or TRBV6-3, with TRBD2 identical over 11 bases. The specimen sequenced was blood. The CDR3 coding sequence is TGTGCCAGCAGATTCCTAGCGGGAGGTGATTTCAATGAGCAGTACTTC. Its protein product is CASRFLAGGDFNEQYF.